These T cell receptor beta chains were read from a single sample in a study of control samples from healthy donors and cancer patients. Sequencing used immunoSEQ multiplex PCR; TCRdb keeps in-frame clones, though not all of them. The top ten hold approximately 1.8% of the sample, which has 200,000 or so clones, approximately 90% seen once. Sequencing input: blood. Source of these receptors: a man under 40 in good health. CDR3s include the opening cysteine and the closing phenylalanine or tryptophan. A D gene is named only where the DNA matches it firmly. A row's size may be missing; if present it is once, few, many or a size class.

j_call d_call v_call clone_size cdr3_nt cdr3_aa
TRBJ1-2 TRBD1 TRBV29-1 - TGCAGCGTTGACAGGGGGTTCGGGCATGGCTACACCTTC CSVDRGFGHGYTF
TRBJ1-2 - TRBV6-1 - TGTGCCAGCAGTGAATTCGGGGTCAGCAACTATGGCTACACCTTC CASSEFGVSNYGYTF
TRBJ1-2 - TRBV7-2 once TGTGCCAGCAGCCCCAACAGCTATGGCTACACCTTC CASSPNSYGYTF
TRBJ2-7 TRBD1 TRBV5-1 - TGCGCCAGCAGCTCTGGGACAGACTTCTACGAGCAGTACTTC CASSSGTDFYEQYF
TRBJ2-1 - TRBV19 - TGTGCCAGTAGTATGCCCCCCCCACTGAGCTCCTACAATGAGCAGTTCTTC CASSMPPPLSSYNEQFF
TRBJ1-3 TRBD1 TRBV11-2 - TGTGCCAGCAGCCATATGTCCGGGACAGGGAAAGGAAACACCATATATTTT CASSHMSGTGKGNTIYF
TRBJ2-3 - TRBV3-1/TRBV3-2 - TGTGCCAGCAGATTAGGGGGGACAGCAACAGATACGCAGTATTTT CASRLGGTATDTQYF
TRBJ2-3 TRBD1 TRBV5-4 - TGTGCCAGCAGCTTCAGGGGGCCGGCGGACACAGATACGCAGTATTTT CASSFRGPADTDTQYF
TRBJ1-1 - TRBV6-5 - TGTGCCAGCAGTACCCCTTTGTCTAGCCCAGCTTTCTTT CASSTPLSSPAFF
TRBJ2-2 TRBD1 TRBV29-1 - TGCAGCGCCTCAAAACCGGGACAGGGTCCCGGGGAGCTGTTTTTT CSASKPGQGPGELFF
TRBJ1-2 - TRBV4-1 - TGCGCCAGCAGCCAAGGTCGGGGCACTAACTATGGCTACACCTTC CASSQGRGTNYGYTF
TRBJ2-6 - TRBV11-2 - TGTGCCAGCAGCTCGCAGGTGGCGCGAGGGGCCAACGTCCTGACTTTC CASSSQVARGANVLTF
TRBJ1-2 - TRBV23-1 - TGCGCCAGCAGTCAGTCGGGGCATGGCTACACCTTC CASSQSGHGYTF
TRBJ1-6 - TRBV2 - TGTGCCAGCGGGGGTAGGAATAATTCACCCCTCCACTTT CASGGRNNSPLHF
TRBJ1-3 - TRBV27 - TGTGCCAGCAGTTTAGGGGGGCGTGGAAACACCATATATTTT CASSLGGRGNTIYF
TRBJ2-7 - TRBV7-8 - TGTGCCAGCAGCCGATCGAACCACGAGCAGTACTTC CASSRSNHEQYF
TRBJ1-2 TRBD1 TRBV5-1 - TGCGCCAGCAGCTTGGGAGGGACAGGGGTAAACTATGGCTACACCTTC CASSLGGTGVNYGYTF
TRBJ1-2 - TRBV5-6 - TGTGCCAGCAGCTTGTGGGAAGCTGGCTACACCTTC CASSLWEAGYTF
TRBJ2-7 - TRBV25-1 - TGTGCCAGCATAGGACAACCCTACGAGCAGTACTTC CASIGQPYEQYF
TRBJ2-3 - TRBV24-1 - TGTGCCACCAGTCCACCTTCGGCAGATACGCAGTATTTT CATSPPSADTQYF
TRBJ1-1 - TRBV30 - TGTGCCTGGAGTGTCGGCGGGGTGGGGCGAGCTTTCTTT CAWSVGGVGRAFF
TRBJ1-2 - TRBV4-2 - TGTGCCAGCAGCCAAGAGACTAACGCACATCCCTATGGCTACACCTTC CASSQETNAHPYGYTF
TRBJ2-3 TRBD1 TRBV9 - TGTGCCAGCAGCGTACGACAGGGGCACACAGATACGCAGTATTTT CASSVRQGHTDTQYF
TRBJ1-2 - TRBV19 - TGTGCCAGTAGTATCTGGTGGGCCGGGAATGGCTACACCTTC CASSIWWAGNGYTF
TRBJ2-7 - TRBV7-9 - TGTGCCAGCAGCCGGGACTCCCTACACGAGCAGTACTTC CASSRDSLHEQYF
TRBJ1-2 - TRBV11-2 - TGTGCCAGCAGCCAAGGGGGGAACTATGGCTACACCTTC CASSQGGNYGYTF
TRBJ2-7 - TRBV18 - TGTGCCAGCTCCAAGTCCGCGGGGACCGACTACGAGCAGTACTTC CASSKSAGTDYEQYF
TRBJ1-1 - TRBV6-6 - TGTGCCAGCAGTCAGGCTGGGGAGAACACTGAAGCTTTCTTT CASSQAGENTEAFF
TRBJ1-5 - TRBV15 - TGTGCCACCAGCAGACAAGAAGGATTTAATCAGCCCCAGCATTTT CATSRQEGFNQPQHF
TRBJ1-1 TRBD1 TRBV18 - TGTGCCAGCTCTCTCTACAGGGGCGGAAGGGGGGCTGAAGCTTTCTTT CASSLYRGGRGAEAFF
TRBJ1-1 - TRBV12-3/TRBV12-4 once TGTGCCAGCAGTTTAATGGCAGGACAAACTTTCTTT CASSLMAGQTFF
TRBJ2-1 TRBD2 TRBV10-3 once TGTGCCATCAGTGAGTCCGGGGGGGCGGGTGAGCAGTTCTTC CAISESGGAGEQFF
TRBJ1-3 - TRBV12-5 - TGTGCTAGTGGTCCGACCCTTTTAAGGAGCCCTGGAAACACCATATATTTT CASGPTLLRSPGNTIYF
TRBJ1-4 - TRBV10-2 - TGCGCCAGCAGAGATCTGGACGGACCAACTAATGAAAAACTGTTTTTT CASRDLDGPTNEKLFF
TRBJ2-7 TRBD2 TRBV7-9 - TGTGCCAGCAGCTCCGAGCGGGGGGTCTCCTACGAGCAGTACTTC CASSSERGVSYEQYF
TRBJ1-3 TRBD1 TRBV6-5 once TGTGCCAGCTCAAGGACAGGGTCGTCAAACACCATATATTTT CASSRTGSSNTIYF
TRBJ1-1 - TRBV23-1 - TGCGCCAACAATGAAGCTTTCTTT CANNEAFF
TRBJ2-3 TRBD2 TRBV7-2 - TGTGCCAGCAGCTTTCCCGGGGGGGGTAAGACGCAGTATTTT CASSFPGGGKTQYF
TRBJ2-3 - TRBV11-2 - TGTGCCAGCAGCTCCACTCGTAACACAGATACGCAGTATTTT CASSSTRNTDTQYF
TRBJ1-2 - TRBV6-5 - TGTGCCAGCAGGTCAACAGCCGGGAGGAACTATGGCTACACCTTC CASRSTAGRNYGYTF
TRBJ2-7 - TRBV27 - TGTGCCAGCAGTTTAGAGGCCGGGGCCGGCTACGAGCAGTACTTC CASSLEAGAGYEQYF
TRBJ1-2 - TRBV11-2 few TGTGCCAGCAGCGGGACTGGAGACAGGCGGAAGTTAGTTCATGGCTACACCTTC CASSGTGDRRKLVHGYTF
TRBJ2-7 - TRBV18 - TGTGCCAGCTCACCAGGGGCGAGGTCCTACGAGCAGTACTTC CASSPGARSYEQYF
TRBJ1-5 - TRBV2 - TGTGCCAGCAGGGACCGGGACGGAAATCAGCCCCAGCATTTT CASRDRDGNQPQHF